This T cell receptor (beta chain) was profiled in a study of CD8 T cells in ankylosing spondylitis (dated 2017 in TCRdb). Notes on the research overall: To find TCR variants linked to disease, the study profiled T cell receptor beta repertoires in ankylosing spondylitis patients and healthy donors. The whole study cohort included over a hundred healthy donors and about two dozen ankylosing spondylitis patients. Samples of peripheral blood were taken, and for ankylosing spondylitis patients, synovial fluid was collected as well.

TCRdb shows the sequencer as Illumina HiSeq 2500. Quantitative 5'-RACE with molecular barcodes was used to prepare TCR beta libraries. Per the source publication's procedure: To identify disease-linked TCR variants, a new computational method was used, one built on a probabilistic model of VDJ rearrangement. TCRdb reran the public reads through fastp at Q25 and MiXCR, keeping productive beta chains. CDR3 protein duplicates are merged, each entry listing the most common genes and DNA. In this record, the V and J calls reflect TCRdb's handling and not the investigators' own analysis. The sample records roughly 440,000 distinct CDR3 sequences, about a sixth of which are singletons. The ten largest clonotypes hold under 1.2% of the sample. The table lists this clonotype with many counts. Its recognized antigen is unknown. No clone much larger than this one lies a single base away; base qualities are absent.

Trimming removed 5 bases from V and 5 bases from J, leaving 10 bases between the germline ends. The CDR3 has 13 amino acids, counting the end cysteine and phenylalanine. This entry keeps only the CDR3 DNA: 39 bases, framed from base 1. Beyond this particular receptor, the publication reports: Some of the motif variants had been reported before in the synovial fluid and blood of reactive arthritis patients, a finding that suggests common disease-initiation mechanisms. In peripheral blood, the disease-linked clones were found at relatively low frequencies and had a CD8+ phenotype. Significant enrichment of the disease-linked clones was reported in matched synovial fluid samples from ankylosing spondylitis patients. Blood from ankylosing spondylitis patients appeared to be characterized by a TCR beta motif made up of under 10 highly homologous amino acid variants.

The chain links TRBV12-3 or TRBV12-4 with TRBJ2-1, with the D gene not confidently named. The material sequenced was blood, either unsorted or a sorted T cell fraction (not recorded which). This TCR derives from a male donor with ankylosing spondylitis. CDR3 loop: CASSPRRDNEQFF. The nucleotide sequence reads TGTGCCAGCAGTCCTCGACGGGACAATGAGCAGTTCTTC.